The rows below give T cell receptor beta chains drawn from one sample of a study of cytomegalovirus exposure and HLA in healthy donors. TCRdb's table, derived via immunoSEQ multiplex PCR, lists solely in-frame clones and lacks some. The sample records about 170,000 clones, 85% being singletons. Material: PBMCs. These receptors all stem from a boy aged 2 to 10 in good health and CMV-seronegative. Each CDR3 is given without its conserved first and last residue.

v_call,j_call,cdr3_length,cdr3_aa
TRBV28,TRBJ1-2,15,ASSLCCVRGHLYGYT
TRBV7-9,TRBJ1-2,11,ASSYTGFGGYT
TRBV28,TRBJ2-2,12,ASSPQGYTGELF
TRBV5-4,TRBJ2-5,11,ASSGKRQETQY
TRBV4-2,TRBJ2-3,14,ASKPSFSGRTDTQY
TRBV7-9,TRBJ1-6,13,ASSLEVSGESPLH
TRBV6-4,TRBJ2-3,13,ASSDGTGGPDTQY
TRBV10-3,TRBJ2-2,11,ATGLAGTGELF
TRBV5-4,TRBJ2-1,13,ASSLARSSYNEQF
TRBV28,TRBJ1-5,14,ASSVMGTGGFQPQH